This T cell receptor beta chain was recorded in a study of memory CD4+ T cells and cytomegalovirus serostatus (dated by TCRdb to 2018 to 2020). Turning to the overall study: A total of around 35 healthy Belgian adults, of whom 9 were CMV seropositive and about 24 were CMV seronegative, were included in the cohort. The study sequenced CD4+ memory TCRbeta repertoires of a Belgian cohort with known cytomegalovirus serostatus to replicate a published TCR-based CMV serostatus classifier. Findings and caveats that apply to the study as a whole: The results were read as suggesting that the CMV-associated TCR signature is, for the most part, present in the CD4+ memory repertoire. Only CD4+CD45RO+ memory cells were sequenced, unlike the original study, which covered naive and memory CD4+ and CD8+ populations. CMV serostatus prediction reached a median bootstrapped AUC of about 0.95 with the original framework and 0.85 to 0.91 with a US-trained random forest. On the Belgian cohort, the classifier based on the original framework reached a median bootstrapped AUC of about 0.96, with a 95% CI of 0.76-1.00. Among the 150 to 200 previously reported CMV-associated TCRbeta sequences, 67 showed up in the CD4+ memory repertoires, with each one found in between one and five individuals.

Details on this clone: No antigen is known for it. No much larger clonotype is one base removed from it; base qualities were not supplied.

Deletion took 7 bases off V and 4 bases off J, with a span of 22 bases between the germline ends. Inclusive of the bounding cysteine and phenylalanine, the CDR3 is 17 residues long. CDR3 DNA is the only sequence kept; it has 51 bases, read in frame from the first base. The Quick-DNA Microprep Kit was used to extract genomic DNA from the sorted cells. Amplification of TCRbeta DNA was done with the immunoSEQ hsTCRbeta kit, following the protocol from the manufacturer. An Illumina MiSeq instrument was used to sequence the TCRbeta libraries. The study's own analysis went as follows. Following removal of out-of-frame sequences, some 2 million distinct TCRbeta sequences were retained, with an average of around 70,000 per individual. Each individual was scored by the count of around 160 previously reported CMV-associated TCRbeta sequences and the total productive distinct TCRbeta count. A beta-binomial model was reimplemented in Python, and random forests from scikit-learn, run with default parameters, were trained on data from the US cohort. Classifier performance on the Belgian cohort was reported as the median AUC with percentile confidence intervals calculated over 10,000 bootstrap iterations. TCRdb stores this immuneACCESS table with in-frame sequences only. Part of the clones is absent; in the studies checked, under half of the shortfall reflects unresolved V genes, and no reason is known for the rest. That table is the source of V, J and clone size, and D and trimming were worked out from the DNA. The sample has 50,000 or so clones on record, about 79% of them singletons. Around 0.6% of the sample goes to the ten largest clones.

Single viable CD3+CD4+CD8-CD45RO+ cells were sorted as memory CD4+ T cells on a FACSAria II. CMV serostatus was assessed using a Roche Elecsys assay, by which serum IgG against CMV pp150, pp28, p38 and p52 was detected. Once the samples were thawed, total CD4+ T cells were enriched through positive selection using CD4 magnetic microbeads. The samples came from a separate study whose specific focus was interrogating the CD4+ T cell memory repertoire. Peripheral blood mononuclear cells were isolated and cryopreserved following standard operating procedures; serum was stored at -80 °C. CD3-PerCP (BW264/56), CD4-APC (RPA-T4), CD45RO-PE (UCHT1) and CD8-Pacific Orange (3B5) antibodies were used for staining, and non-viable cells were excluded with Sytox blue.

The rearrangement joined TRBV23-1 to TRBJ2-2; the D gene is perhaps TRBD1 or TRBD2, as each covers 5 bases. TRBV23-1 is sorted into the ORF group, with uncertain function. The source is an adult in good health and CMV-seronegative. The sequencing sample was made of memory CD4+ T cells from blood. The CDR3 corresponds to CASIWGPRGSATGELFF. The nucleotide sequence is TGCGCCAGCATCTGGGGACCACGCGGGTCGGCCACCGGGGAGCTGTTTTTT.